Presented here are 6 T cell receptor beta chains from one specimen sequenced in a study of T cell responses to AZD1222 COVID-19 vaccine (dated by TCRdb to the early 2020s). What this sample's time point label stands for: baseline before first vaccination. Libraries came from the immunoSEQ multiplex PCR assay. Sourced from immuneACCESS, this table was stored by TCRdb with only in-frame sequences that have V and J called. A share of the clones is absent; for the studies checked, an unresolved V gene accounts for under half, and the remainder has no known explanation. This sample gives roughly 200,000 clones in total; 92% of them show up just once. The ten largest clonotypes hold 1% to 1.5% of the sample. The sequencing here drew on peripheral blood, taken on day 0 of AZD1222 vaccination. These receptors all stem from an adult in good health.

The CDR3 sequence: CASSYWIGGQADTQYF. The CDR3 region has the DNA TGTGCCAGCAGTTACTGGATAGGGGGGCAGGCAGATACGCAGTATTTT. This rearrangement joins TRBV6-2 or TRBV6-3 to TRBJ2-3; D tentatively fits TRBD1 or TRBD2 (6 bases each). The germline V and J ends were trimmed by 1 base and 4 bases, with 15 bases remaining between them. Germline assignment: CDR1 MNHEY and CDR2 SVGEGT. The CDR3 runs to 16 residues.

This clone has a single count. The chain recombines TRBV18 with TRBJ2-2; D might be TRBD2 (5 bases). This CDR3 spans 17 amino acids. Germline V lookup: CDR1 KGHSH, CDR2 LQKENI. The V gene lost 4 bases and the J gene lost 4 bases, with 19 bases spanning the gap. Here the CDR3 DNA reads TGTGCCAGCTCACATTCGTCCGACTACGCGGGCACCGGGGAGCTGTTTTTT. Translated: CASSHSSDYAGTGELFF.

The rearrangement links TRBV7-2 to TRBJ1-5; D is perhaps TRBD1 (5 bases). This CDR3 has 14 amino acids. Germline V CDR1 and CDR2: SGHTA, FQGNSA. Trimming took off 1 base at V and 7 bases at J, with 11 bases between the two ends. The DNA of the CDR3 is TGTGCCAGCAGCTTAGACAGGAGCGCGCAGCCCCAGCATTTT. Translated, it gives CASSLDRSAQPQHF. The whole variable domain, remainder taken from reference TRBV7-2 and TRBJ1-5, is GAGVSQSPSNKVTEKGKDVELRCDPISGHTALYWYRQSLGQGLEFLIYFQGNSAPDKSGLPSDRFSAERTGGSVSTLTIQRTQQEDSAVYLCASSLDRSAQPQHFGDGTRLSIL.

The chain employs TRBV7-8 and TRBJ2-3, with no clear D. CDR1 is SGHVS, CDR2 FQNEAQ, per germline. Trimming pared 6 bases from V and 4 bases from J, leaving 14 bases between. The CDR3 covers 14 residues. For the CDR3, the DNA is TGTGCCAGCAGAGTCAGTTCTTGGGCAGATACGCAGTATTTT. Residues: CASRVSSWADTQYF.

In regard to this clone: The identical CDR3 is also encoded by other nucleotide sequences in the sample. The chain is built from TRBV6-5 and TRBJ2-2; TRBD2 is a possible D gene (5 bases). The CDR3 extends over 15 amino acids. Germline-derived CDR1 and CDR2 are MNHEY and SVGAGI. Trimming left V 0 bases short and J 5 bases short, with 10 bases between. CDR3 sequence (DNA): TGTGCCAGCAGTTACTCCAGGACGGGAACCGGGGAGCTGTTTTTT. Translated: CASSYSRTGTGELFF.

The CDR3 DNA follows: TGTGCCAGCAGTAACTACAGGGGGCCACGGACTGAAGCTTTCTTT. Its translation is CASSNYRGPRTEAFF. The chain joins TRBV27 to TRBJ1-1; 9 bases match TRBD1. V was clipped by 5 bases and J by 5 bases; unmatched bases: 9. The V gene's germline CDR1 is MNHEY and CDR2 SMNVEV (reference sequence). This CDR3 region has 15 residues.